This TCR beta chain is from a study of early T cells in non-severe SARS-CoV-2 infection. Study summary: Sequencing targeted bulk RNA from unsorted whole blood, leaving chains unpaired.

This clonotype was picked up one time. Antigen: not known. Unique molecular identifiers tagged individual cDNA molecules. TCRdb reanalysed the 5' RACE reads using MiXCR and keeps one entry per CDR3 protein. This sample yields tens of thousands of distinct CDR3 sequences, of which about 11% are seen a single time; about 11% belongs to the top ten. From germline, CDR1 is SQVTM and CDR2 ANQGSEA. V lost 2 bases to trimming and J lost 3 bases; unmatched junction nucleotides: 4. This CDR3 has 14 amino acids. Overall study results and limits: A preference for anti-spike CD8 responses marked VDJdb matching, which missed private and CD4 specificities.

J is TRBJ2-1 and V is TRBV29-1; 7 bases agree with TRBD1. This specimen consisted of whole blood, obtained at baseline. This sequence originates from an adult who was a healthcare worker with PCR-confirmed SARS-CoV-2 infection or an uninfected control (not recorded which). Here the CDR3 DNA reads TGCAGCGTTGAACGGGACAGAAACTACAATGAGCAGTTCTTC. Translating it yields CSVERDRNYNEQFF.